The 10 T cell receptor beta chains below come from one sample, sequenced in a study of identical twins. TCRdb redid the calling of the 5' RACE reads with MiXCR, one entry per CDR3 protein. The sample includes over 550,000 distinct CDR3 sequences, roughly 6.6% of them seen just once. The sample was also reused in another study, on yellow fever vaccine responses in identical twins.

The sample comprised PBMCs. These receptors all stem from a woman aged 18-29 years in good health.

This clonotype was detected only a few times. The V call is TRBV29-1, the J call TRBJ2-1; D not certain. CDR3 length: 11 amino acids. CDR1 and CDR2 (germline): SQVTM, ANQGSEA. V was pared by 3 bases and J by 7 bases, with 7 bases between. This CDR3 reads CSVDGGNEQFF. CDR3 coding DNA: TGCAGCGTTGACGGCGGTAATGAGCAGTTCTTC.

The chain carries TRBV29-1 and TRBJ2-5; TRBD2 matches at 13 bases. Germline V CDR1 and CDR2: SQVTM, ANQGSEA. With V trimmed by 8 bases and J by 6 bases, 12 bases remained unmatched. This CDR3 is 15 amino acids long. CDR3 DNA: TGCAGCCTACTTCAATCGACTAGCGGGGGGAAGACCCAGTACTTC. As protein: CSLLQSTSGGKTQYF.

This clonotype was detected only a few times. CDR3 in DNA: TGTGCCTCAGCGACAGGGGTGAACACTGAAGCTTTCTTT. It translates to CASATGVNTEAFF. The rearrangement uses TRBV5-5 and TRBJ1-1; 8 bases line up with TRBD1. The ends lost 10 bases at V and 0 bases at J; junction bases unmatched: 5. The CDR3 extends over 13 amino acids. Per germline, CDR1 SGHKS and CDR2 YYEKEE (reference sequence). The whole variable domain, remainder taken from reference TRBV5-5 and TRBJ1-1, is DAGVTQSPTHLIKTRGQQVTLRCSPISGHKSVSWYQQVLGQGPQFIFQYYEKEERGRGNFPDRFSARQFPNYSSELNVNALLLGDSALYLCASATGVNTEAFFGQGTRLTVV.

This clonotype showed up many times. The rearrangement links TRBV29-1 to TRBJ2-7; 8 bases agree with TRBD2. The CDR3 runs to 15 residues. Per germline, CDR1 SQVTM and CDR2 ANQGSEA. Trimming took 7 bases from V and 0 from J; bases not matched to a gene: 11. The CDR3 here is CSAGGGSGNSYEQYF. CDR3 DNA sequence: TGCAGCGCCGGGGGGGGCAGCGGGAACTCCTACGAGCAGTACTTC.

The V and J genes are TRBV7-2 and TRBJ2-1; no firm D call. The germline V and J ends were trimmed by 1 base and 7 bases, with 14 bases remaining between them. The CDR3 sequence is 15 residues long. CDR1 and CDR2 (germline): SGHTA, FQGNSA. This CDR3 reads CASSLVAAGKNEQFF. CDR3 DNA sequence: TGTGCCAGCAGCTTAGTGGCGGCTGGAAAAAATGAGCAGTTCTTC. Filled out from reference TRBV7-2 and TRBJ2-1, the complete variable domain reads GAGVSQSPSNKVTEKGKDVELRCDPISGHTALYWYRQSLGQGLEFLIYFQGNSAPDKSGLPSDRFSAERTGGSVSTLTIQRTQQEDSAVYLCASSLVAAGKNEQFFGPGTRLTVL.

This chain links TRBV5-1 with TRBJ2-3; a possible D gene is TRBD2 (5 bases). This CDR3 is 14 amino acids long. V lost 2 bases to trimming and J lost 5 bases, with 12 bases between them. CDR1 is SGHRS and CDR2 is YFSETQ in the germline V gene. CDR3 in amino acids: CASSLELGIDTQYF. In DNA, the CDR3 is TGCGCCAGCAGCTTAGAACTAGGGATAGATACGCAGTATTTT. Full variable domain (rest looked up from reference TRBV5-1 and TRBJ2-3): KAGVTQTPRYLIKTRGQQVTLSCSPISGHRSVSWYQQTPGQGLQFLFEYFSETQRNKGNFPGRFSGRQFSNSRSEMNVSTLELGDSALYLCASSLELGIDTQYFGPGTRLTVL.

This clonotype was detected only a few times. The chain carries TRBV29-1 and TRBJ2-1, with D possibly matching TRBD2 (7 bases). CDR1 and CDR2 from the germline V gene are SQVTM and ANQGSEA. This CDR3 comprises 18 residues. V was clipped by 3 bases and J by 1 base, with 22 bases between them. CDR3 amino acids: CSVEGAGSSGRSYNEQFF. The CDR3 nucleotides read TGCAGCGTTGAGGGGGCCGGGAGTAGCGGGCGATCCTACAATGAGCAGTTCTTC.

This clonotype was picked up many times. Written as DNA, the CDR3 is TGTGCCATCAGTGAGTCGTGGGGGCAGAGCAATCAGCCCCAGCATTTT. Protein product: CAISESWGQSNQPQHF. V is TRBV10-3 and J is TRBJ1-5; possibly TRBD1 for D (6 bases). V lost 0 bases and J lost 1, with 10 bases in between. The germline V gene has CDR1 ENHRY and CDR2 SYGVKD. CDR3 length: 16 amino acids.

The gene calls are TRBV7-3 and TRBJ2-7; TRBD2 aligns across 7 bases. V dropped 5 bases and J dropped 4; count of bases not matched to a gene: 8. The germline V gene encodes CDR1 SGHTA and CDR2 FQGTGA. This CDR3 contains 14 residues. CDR3 sequence: CASSPMGGSYEQYF. DNA of the CDR3: TGTGCCAGCAGCCCCATGGGCGGGAGTTACGAGCAGTACTTC.

This clonotype was recorded a few times. This chain joins TRBV10-1 and TRBJ2-5; D not resolved. The CDR3 loop spans 12 amino acids. The germline V gene encodes CDR1 WNHNN and CDR2 SYGVQD (reference sequence). V lost 5 bases and J lost 5, with 9 bases in between. In DNA form, the CDR3 reads TGCGCCAGCAGTTCCAGCTGGGAGACCCAGTACTTC. Protein sequence: CASSSSWETQYF.